The TCR beta chain described here comes from a study of vaccination effects on CD4 cells after COVID-19. About the study: The two convalescent patients provided samples 16 days and one week before vaccination.

Germline V CDR1 and CDR2: KGHDR, SFDVKD. The V and J ends lost 5 bases and 7 bases respectively, with 17 bases between them. This CDR3 contains 14 residues. Some clones are missing from TCRdb's copy, which holds only in-frame ones; the method was immunoSEQ multiplex PCR. The table includes fewer than 60,000 clones, 76% detected once. As for this clone: Its antigen remains unidentified.

After expansion with viral peptide pools in the ViraFEST assay, antigen-specific CD4+ T cells were sequenced. Culture lasted about 11 days before CD4+ T cell isolation. According to PCR results, the person was infected with SARS-CoV-2 between March and December 2020. The sequencing here drew on CD4+ T cells from PBMCs cultured with HIV peptides, taken before COVID-19 vaccination. Indicated subset: HIV-1 Nef peptide pool negative control/reference culture. The rearrangement links TRBV24-1 to TRBJ2-7; D is tentatively TRBD1 or TRBD2 (5 bases each). This clonotype originated in a human donor who had a prior SARS-CoV-2 infection. CDR3 loop: CATSAAGSVGEQYF. In DNA form, the CDR3 reads TGTGCCACCAGTGCGGCAGGGAGTGTGGGGGAGCAGTACTTC.